The 21 T cell receptor beta chains below all came from one sample that was sequenced in a study of CD8 T cells in ankylosing spondylitis. MiXCR was run by TCRdb on the 5' RACE reads, yielding one entry per CDR3 protein. Found here are 200,000 to 250,000 distinct CDR3 sequences, roughly 32% of them singletons; the top ten hold around 4%. The sample taken for sequencing was blood, either unsorted or a sorted T cell fraction (not recorded which). These receptors all stem from a male donor with ankylosing spondylitis or in good health (not recorded which).

The count of this clonotype is one. This rearrangement joins TRBV13 to TRBJ1-3; 8 positions agree with TRBD1. Germline trimming cut 1 base from V and 4 bases from J; bases unmatched to any gene: 9. Germline CDR1 and CDR2: PRHDT and FYEKMQ (reference sequence). The CDR3 totals 17 residues. As DNA, the CDR3 is TGTGCCAGCAGCTTAGATTTTGGGACAGGATCAGGAAACACCATATATTTT. This sequence encodes CASSLDFGTGSGNTIYF.

The J gene is TRBJ1-1, the V gene TRBV3-1; the D gene is possibly TRBD1 (6 bases). The CDR3 runs to 13 residues. Trimming took off 3 bases at V and 6 bases at J, with 11 bases between the two ends. The V gene's germline CDR1 is LGHDT and CDR2 YNNKEL (reference sequence). The CDR3, as DNA: TGTGCCAGCAGCCACGAAGGGGGGTCTGAAGCTTTCTTT. Its protein is CASSHEGGSEAFF. The complete variable domain, with remaining parts taken from reference TRBV3-1 and TRBJ1-1, reads DTAVSQTPKYLVTQMGNDKSIKCEQNLGHDTMYWYKQDSKKFLKIMFSYNNKELIINETVPNRFSPKSPDKAHLNLHINSLELGDSAVYFCASSHEGGSEAFFGQGTRLTVV.

J is TRBJ1-2 and V is TRBV24-1; possibly TRBD1 for D (6 bases). From germline, CDR1 is KGHDR and CDR2 SFDVKD. V lost 2 bases, J lost 4 bases, and 13 bases lay in between. This CDR3 region has 15 residues. The CDR3 here is CATSDSRQGIYGYTF. In nucleotides, the CDR3 is TGTGCCACCAGTGATTCGCGGCAGGGGATCTATGGCTACACCTTC.

This clonotype showed up just a few times. J is TRBJ2-3 and V is TRBV4-1; TRBD2 is a possible D gene (7 bases). The CDR3 has 16 amino acids. V was trimmed by 4 bases and J by 2 bases, leaving 16 bases between them. CDR1 is MGHRA and CDR2 is YSYEKL in the germline V gene. CDR3 sequence (DNA): TGCGCCAGCAGCCCCAGTTGGGGGGGGCCCACAGATACGCAGTATTTT. Its protein is CASSPSWGGPTDTQYF.

This chain joins TRBV18 and TRBJ2-1; D unclear. This CDR3 region has 12 residues. Germline V CDR1 and CDR2: KGHSH, LQKENI. V gave up 6 bases and J gave up 9 bases, with 12 bases separating them. CDR3 in DNA: TGTGCCAGCTCGAAGGGTATGGGTGAGCAGTTCTTC. Its protein product is CASSKGMGEQFF.

The V gene is TRBV7-8, the J gene TRBJ2-1, with TRBD1 matching 8 bases. This CDR3 contains 14 residues. With V trimmed by 7 bases and J by 2 bases, 4 bases remained unmatched. Germline CDR1 SGHVS, CDR2 FQNEAQ. The CDR3: CASKTGEPYNEQFF. The CDR3 DNA is TGTGCCAGCAAGACAGGGGAACCCTACAATGAGCAGTTCTTC.

The chain is built from TRBV20-1 and TRBJ2-5, with D perhaps given as TRBD1 or TRBD2 (7 bases each). The CDR3 loop spans 13 amino acids. Trimming cost V 8 bases and J 5 bases, with 18 bases left between them. Germline lookup yields CDR1 DFQATT and CDR2 SNEGSKA (reference sequence). The CDR3 loop is CSTSGRGRETQYF. The CDR3 nucleotides read TGCAGTACCTCAGGGAGGGGGCGCGAGACCCAGTACTTC.

The CDR3 reads CATSRAQTFPQETQYF. CDR3 coding DNA: TGTGCCACCAGCAGAGCACAGACTTTTCCACAAGAGACCCAGTACTTC. V is TRBV15 and J is TRBJ2-5; D not resolved. The ends were cut back, 1 base at V and 2 bases at J, with 14 bases in the middle. The length of the CDR3 is 16 residues. Germline V gene sequence: CDR1 LNHNV, CDR2 YYDKDF (reference sequence).

The chain employs TRBV24-1 and TRBJ2-1, with TRBD2 identical over 14 bases. Trimming at V came to 3 bases and at J to 9 bases, leaving 6 bases not matched to a gene. The germline V gene encodes CDR1 KGHDR and CDR2 SFDVKD. The CDR3 sequence is 16 residues long. The CDR3 coding sequence is TGTGCCACCAGTGATCCCGGACTAGCGGGGGGCGCTGAGCAGTTCTTC. Protein sequence: CATSDPGLAGGAEQFF.

The V gene is TRBV12-3 or TRBV12-4, the J gene TRBJ1-1; no clear D. The CDR3 consists of 13 residues. V gave up 1 base and J gave up 6 bases, with 9 bases separating them. The CDR3 region is CASSLGTRAEAFF. The CDR3 bases are TGTGCCAGCAGTTTAGGTACGAGGGCTGAAGCTTTCTTT.

A few counts support this clonotype. The CDR3 sequence: CATETGRLLDTQYF. As DNA, the CDR3 is TGTGCCACCGAAACGGGACGGCTGCTTGATACGCAGTATTTT. This chain uses TRBV10-3 with TRBJ2-3; D tentatively reads TRBD1 or TRBD2 (5 bases each). This CDR3 contains 14 residues. Per germline, CDR1 ENHRY and CDR2 SYGVKD. Trimming took off 10 bases at V and 6 bases at J, with 20 bases between the two ends.

This clonotype was picked up a small number of times. This chain joins TRBV20-1 and TRBJ2-7; 9 nucleotides line up with TRBD1. V lost 5 bases and J lost 2; bases outside the gene matches: 4. Germline assignment: CDR1 DFQATT and CDR2 SNEGSKA (reference sequence). This CDR3 spans 13 amino acids. The CDR3 nucleotides read TGCAGTGCTGGACAGGGGCCAACCTACGAGCAGTACTTC. The encoded protein is CSAGQGPTYEQYF.

J is TRBJ2-3 and V is TRBV12-3 or TRBV12-4; the match to TRBD2 covers 7 bases. After removal of 1 base from V and 11 bases from J, the junction contained 6 bases not matched to a gene. The CDR3 consists of 13 residues. CDR3 residues: CASSLDGGREQYF. CDR3 in DNA: TGTGCCAGCAGTTTAGACGGGGGGAGGGAGCAGTATTTT.

The chain uses TRBV9 and TRBJ2-1; D could derive from TRBD1 or TRBD2 (5 bases each). The CDR3 totals 14 residues. The V end lost 4 bases, the J end lost 9 bases, and 17 bases lay between the germline ends. From germline, CDR1 is SGDLS and CDR2 YYNGEE. CDR3 nucleotides: TGTGCCAGCAGCACCTCCGGGACCGGCGGTGAGCAGTTCTTC. This sequence encodes CASSTSGTGGEQFF.

The chain couples TRBV10-3 to TRBJ2-1; tentatively, D is TRBD2 (5 bases). CDR3 size: 16 residues. Germline-derived CDR1 and CDR2 are ENHRY and SYGVKD. V was clipped by 5 bases and J by 0 bases, with 14 bases between them. The CDR3 loop is CAISTMEALSYNEQFF. CDR3 sequence (DNA): TGTGCCATCAGTACCATGGAGGCCCTCTCCTACAATGAGCAGTTCTTC.

The table lists this clonotype with a few counts. The J gene is TRBJ2-7, the V gene TRBV20-1; 10 positions match TRBD1. The CDR3 spans 15 residues. Germline-derived CDR1 and CDR2 are DFQATT and SNEGSKA (reference sequence). The V segment lost 5 bases and the J segment 5 bases; nucleotides outside the gene matches: 12. The CDR3 bases are TGCAGTGCTGTCCCTTGGGGACAGGGGAACGACGAGCAGTACTTC. It yields the protein CSAVPWGQGNDEQYF.

The table lists this clonotype with a few counts. The rearrangement uses TRBV20-1 and TRBJ1-2; D is perhaps TRBD1 (5 bases). Trimming removed 6 bases at V and 7 bases at J, with 18 bases between. Germline CDR1 and CDR2: DFQATT and SNEGSKA (reference sequence). This CDR3 spans 13 amino acids. This CDR3 is CSAPVGGFFGYTF. The CDR3 region has the DNA TGCAGTGCCCCTGTGGGGGGGTTTTTTGGCTACACCTTC.

The sample holds a few counts of this clonotype. J is TRBJ2-1 and V is TRBV20-1; D is possibly TRBD1 or TRBD2 (5 bases each). The CDR3 length is 13 residues. Per the germline V gene, CDR1 is DFQATT and CDR2 is SNEGSKA (reference sequence). V was pared by 7 bases and J by 10 bases, with 20 bases between. As DNA, the CDR3 is TGCAGTGGGGGGAAGGGGAGTGCCTCGGAGCAGTTCTTC. Protein: CSGGKGSASEQFF.

The V call is TRBV5-1, the J call TRBJ2-1; D not certain. Germline V lookup: CDR1 SGHRS, CDR2 YFSETQ. Trimming took off 0 bases at V and 3 bases at J, with 7 bases between the two ends. This CDR3 has 14 amino acids. The CDR3 here is CASSLDRFYNEQFF. In nucleotides, the CDR3 is TGCGCCAGCAGCTTGGATCGATTCTACAATGAGCAGTTCTTC.

J is TRBJ1-2 and V is TRBV6-5; D might be TRBD1 (6 bases). CDR1 is MNHEY and CDR2 is SVGAGI in the germline V gene. This CDR3 contains 11 residues. With 7 bases removed from V and 8 bases from J, the gap between germline ends came to 11 bases. The CDR3 reads CASTRGGGYTF. As DNA, the CDR3 is TGTGCCAGCACCAGGGGTGGCGGCTACACCTTC.

V usage is TRBV7-9 and J usage is TRBJ2-7; D is ambiguous. The CDR3 spans 13 residues. V lost 5 bases to trimming and J lost 4 bases, with 12 bases between them. CDR1 and CDR2 from the germline V gene are SEHNR and FQNEAQ (reference sequence). The CDR3 DNA is TGTGCCAGCAGCCCCAGAGAATTATACGAGCAGTACTTC. Translation: CASSPRELYEQYF.